A single sample is the source of the 13 T cell receptor beta chains below, sequenced in a study of early T cells in non-severe SARS-CoV-2 infection. TCRdb fed the 5' RACE reads into MiXCR, producing one record per CDR3 protein. This table holds 90,000 to 130,000 distinct CDR3 sequences, roughly 12% found once. The sequencing here drew on whole blood, taken at baseline. The source of these receptors is an adult who was a healthcare worker with PCR-confirmed SARS-CoV-2 infection or an uninfected control (not recorded which).

This clonotype was seen repeatedly, ten times or more. The CDR3 DNA sequence: TGTGCCAGCCGGGACAGGATGTACAATGAGCAGTTCTTC. It translates to CASRDRMYNEQFF. The chain couples TRBV14 to TRBJ2-1, with 8 bases matching TRBD1. V lost 8 bases to trimming and J lost 4 bases; unmatched junction nucleotides: 4. The CDR3 sequence is 13 residues long. From germline, CDR1 is SGHDN and CDR2 FVKESK.

This clonotype was recorded a few times. The J gene is TRBJ1-5, the V gene TRBV28, with TRBD1 matching 8 bases. The CDR3 is made up of 11 amino acids. Trimming took 6 bases from V and 15 from J; bases not matched to a gene: 7. In germline, CDR1 is MDHEN, CDR2 SYDVKM. CDR3 sequence reads: CASSLQGVMHF. The CDR3 nucleotides read TGTGCCAGCAGCCTACAGGGGGTAATGCATTTT. The entire variable domain, with the rest obtained from reference TRBV28 and TRBJ1-5, is as follows: DVKVTQSSRYLVKRTGEKVFLECVQDMDHENMFWYRQDPGLGLRLIYFSYDVKMKEKGDIPEGYSVSREKKERFSLILESASTNQTSMYLCASSLQGVMHFGDGTRLSIL.

This clonotype was counted a few times. The V call is TRBV3-1, the J call TRBJ1-1, with D possibly TRBD1 on 5 matching bases. The CDR3 is made up of 13 amino acids. Germline assignment: CDR1 LGHDT and CDR2 YNNKEL (reference sequence). Trimming took 3 bases from V and 0 from J, leaving 5 bases between them. The CDR3 DNA sequence: TGTGCCAGCAGCCAGGGGGTGAACACTGAAGCTTTCTTT. Its translation: CASSQGVNTEAFF.

Ten or more counts support this clonotype. V and J are TRBV6-4 and TRBJ2-3; 13 bases map to TRBD2. This CDR3 is built from 16 residues. Unmatched junction bases numbered 6, after V lost 5 bases and J lost 4 bases. Germline assignment: CDR1 MRHNA and CDR2 SNTAGT. The CDR3 here is CASSTGTSGNPDTQYF. The CDR3 DNA is TGTGCCAGCAGTACCGGGACTAGCGGGAACCCAGATACGCAGTATTTT.

This clonotype was picked up a small number of times. J is TRBJ2-5 and V is TRBV5-4; tentatively, D is TRBD2 (6 bases). The V gene's germline CDR1 is SGHNT and CDR2 YYREEE (reference sequence). Trimming pared 4 bases from V and 5 bases from J, leaving 18 bases between. This CDR3 spans 15 amino acids. CDR3 bases: TGTGCCAGCAGCCCAACCGCGGGACTTCGGGAGACCCAGTACTTC. Amino acid sequence: CASSPTAGLRETQYF.

The gene calls are TRBV3-1 and TRBJ1-4; 9 bases map to TRBD1. V gave up 4 bases and J gave up 8 bases; unmatched junction bases: 8. The CDR3 spans 15 residues. Germline CDR1 LGHDT, CDR2 YNNKEL (reference sequence). As DNA, the CDR3 is TGTGCCAGCAGCCGAAGGGACAGGGTGAAAGAAAAACTGTTTTTT. Encoded protein: CASSRRDRVKEKLFF.

The chain recombines TRBV5-1 with TRBJ2-1; 9 bases are shared with TRBD1. Germline V gene lookup returns CDR1 SGHRS and CDR2 YFSETQ. This CDR3 comprises 16 residues. V shed 4 bases, J shed 2 bases, and the junction held 7 bases outside the gene matches. CDR3: CASSAKGDRAYNEQFF. The CDR3 DNA is TGCGCCAGCAGCGCGAAGGGGGACAGGGCCTACAATGAGCAGTTCTTC.

This clonotype was detected only a few times. The chain links TRBV12-3 or TRBV12-4 to TRBJ1-2; no definite D call. V dropped 0 bases and J dropped 5 bases, with 7 bases sitting between them. The CDR3 sequence is 13 residues long. The CDR3 is CASSLAYEYGYTF. The CDR3 DNA reads TGTGCCAGCAGTTTAGCGTATGAGTATGGCTACACCTTC.

The V gene is TRBV24-1, the J gene TRBJ1-2; 10 bases align to TRBD1. The CDR3 runs 16 residues. From germline, CDR1 is KGHDR and CDR2 SFDVKD. The V gene end was trimmed by 2 bases and the J gene end by 1 base; junction bases not matched to a gene: 3. CDR3 bases: TGTGCCACCAGTGATTCACGGACAGGGGGTAACTATGGCTACACCTTC. Translating it yields CATSDSRTGGNYGYTF.

This clonotype was counted between two and nine times. The chain uses TRBV7-9 and TRBJ1-1; 9 bases map to TRBD1. CDR3 length: 17 amino acids. The germline V gene has CDR1 SEHNR and CDR2 FQNEAQ (reference sequence). Unmatched junction bases numbered 11, after V lost 5 bases and J lost 1 base. Written as DNA, the CDR3 is TGTGCCAGCAGCCGAGATTGGTTGGGACAGGGGAACACTGAAGCTTTCTTT. Translating gives CASSRDWLGQGNTEAFF.

With regard to this clonotype: With a much larger clone just one base away, this may be a read error. J is TRBJ2-3 and V is TRBV12-3 or TRBV12-4, with D perhaps TRBD1 (5 bases). Trimming took off 6 bases at V and 0 bases at J, with 19 bases between the two ends. The CDR3 is 17 residues long. The CDR3 coding sequence is TGTGCCAGCAGCCGACCCCGACAGAGTGCTAGCACAGATACGCAGTATTTT. Its protein product is CASSRPRQSASTDTQYF.

The chain uses TRBV29-1 and TRBJ1-2; D is unresolved. V was trimmed by 3 bases and J by 6 bases, leaving 8 bases between them. Germline loops: CDR1 SQVTM, CDR2 ANQGSEA. The CDR3 length is 11 residues. This CDR3 reads CSVDYGNGYTF. As DNA, the CDR3 is TGCAGCGTTGATTATGGAAATGGCTACACCTTC.

The chain uses TRBV27 and TRBJ2-2, with D possibly TRBD2 on 5 matching bases. Germline CDR1 is MNHEY and CDR2 is SMNVEV (reference sequence). Trimming took off 6 bases at V and 2 bases at J, with 16 bases between the two ends. This CDR3 is built from 16 residues. The CDR3 coding sequence is TGTGCCAGCAGCCATTTGGGAGCTTTCAACACCGGGGAGCTGTTTTTT. Its translation is CASSHLGAFNTGELFF.